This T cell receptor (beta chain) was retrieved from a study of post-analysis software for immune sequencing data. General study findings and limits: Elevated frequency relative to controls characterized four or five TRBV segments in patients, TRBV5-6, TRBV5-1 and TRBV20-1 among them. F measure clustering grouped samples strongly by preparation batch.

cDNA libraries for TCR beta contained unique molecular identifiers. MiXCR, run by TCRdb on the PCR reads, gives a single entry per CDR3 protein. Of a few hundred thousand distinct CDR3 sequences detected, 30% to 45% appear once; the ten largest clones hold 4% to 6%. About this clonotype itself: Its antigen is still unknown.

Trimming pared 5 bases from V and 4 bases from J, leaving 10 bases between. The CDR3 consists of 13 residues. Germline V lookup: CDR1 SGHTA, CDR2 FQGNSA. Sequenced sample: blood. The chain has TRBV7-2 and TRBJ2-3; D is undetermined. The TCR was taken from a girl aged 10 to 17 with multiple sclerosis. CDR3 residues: CASSPTMADTQYF. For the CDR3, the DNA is TGTGCCAGCAGCCCGACGATGGCAGATACGCAGTATTTT.